Below are 13 T cell receptor beta chains sequenced from a single sample in a study of regulatory dendritic cells for organ transplantation. No antigen is known for these receptors. Sorted T cells were CFSE-labeled and cultured approximately five days with allogeneic regulatory or mature dendritic cells at 1:10. Profiling relied on immunoSEQ multiplex PCR, and the TCRdb table lists in-frame clones only, not all of them. This table holds under 15,000 clones, roughly 60% found once. The sample taken for sequencing was naive CD8+ T cells from blood cultured with dendritic cells. Subset indicated: CD45RA+ naive T cells. The receptors here all came from a human donor in good health.

The chain links TRBV6-1 to TRBJ2-5, with D unresolved. This CDR3 comprises 16 residues. V was cut by 3 bases and J by 2 bases, with 16 bases left in between. Germline-derived CDR1 and CDR2 are MNHNS and SASEGT. Written as DNA, the CDR3 is TGTGCCAGCAGTGAGTGGGCTAATACGGTACAAGAGACCCAGTACTTC. Encoded protein: CASSEWANTVQETQYF.

The chain employs TRBV11-3 and TRBJ2-3; 8 bases line up with TRBD1. V trimming: 1 base; J trimming: 3 bases; junction bases outside the gene matches: 6. Per germline, CDR1 SGHNT and CDR2 YENEEA. This CDR3 is 16 amino acids long. The DNA for the CDR3 is TGTGCCAGCAGCTTAGGCTGGACAGGGATAACAGATACGCAGTATTTT. Translating it yields CASSLGWTGITDTQYF.

The chain couples TRBV2 to TRBJ2-3; weak D call: TRBD2 (6 bases). CDR1 and CDR2 (germline): SNHLY, FYNNEI. V lost 1 base and J 1 base, leaving 12 bases between the germline ends. This CDR3 is built from 16 residues. DNA for the CDR3: TGTGCCAGCAGTGAAGGGGGGGAAGTTCGCACAGATACGCAGTATTTT. Residues: CASSEGGEVRTDTQYF.

Judged by abundance, this clone is medium-sized (0.01 to 0.1%). The chain joins TRBV29-1 to TRBJ1-2, with D uncertain. The CDR3 is made up of 12 amino acids. Germline CDR1 reads SQVTM; CDR2 reads ANQGSEA. V lost 4 bases, J lost 0 bases, and 6 bases lay in between. The CDR3 bases are TGCAGCGTTGCCTCCGCTAACTATGGCTACACCTTC. This encodes CSVASANYGYTF.

This clone was seen a few times. This is likely a read error, given that the CDR3 carries no conserved phenylalanine or tryptophan at its end. The DNA is omitted, as the CDR3 cannot be located on it reliably, and the CDR3 follows TCRdb's listing. V gene TRBV19 combines with J gene TRBJ1-1; TRBD1, the table's D call, lacks a check against the DNA. The V gene's germline CDR1 is LNHDA and CDR2 SQIVND (reference sequence). The CDR3 contains 9 residues when both ends are counted. CDR3 in amino acids: CASKDSKDV.

The chain carries TRBV29-1 and TRBJ2-7; TRBD2 agrees at 7 bases. Germline V gives CDR1 SQVTM, CDR2 ANQGSEA. Trimming took 0 bases from V and 4 from J; bases not matched to a gene: 0. The CDR3 sequence is 12 residues long. The CDR3 DNA reads TGCAGCGTTGAAGACGGGGGGTACGAGCAGTACTTC. Translation gives CSVEDGGYEQYF.

The rearrangement joins TRBV21-1 to TRBJ1-1. TRBV21-1 is a pseudogene. This CDR3 spans 11 amino acids. The CDR3 loop is CASRGGTEAFF. CDR3 coding DNA: TGTGCCAGCAGGGGGGGCACTGAAGCTTTCTTT.

This clone was recorded a few times. The J gene is TRBJ1-6, the V gene TRBV9; TRBD1 matches at 7 bases. With 0 bases clipped from V and 5 bases from J, the junction kept 2 bases outside the gene matches. The CDR3 has 15 amino acids. Germline-derived CDR1 and CDR2 are SGDLS and YYNGEE. In DNA form, the CDR3 reads TGTGCCAGCAGCGTAGCTGGGACAGATAATTCACCCCTCCACTTT. Translated: CASSVAGTDNSPLHF.

The rearrangement links TRBV15 to TRBJ1-5; D perhaps matches TRBD1 (5 bases). Between the trimmed V and J ends, which lost 0 bases and 4 bases, there was a span of 10 bases. The germline gives CDR1 LNHNV, CDR2 YYDKDF (reference sequence). CDR3 size: 15 residues. The CDR3 DNA is TGTGCCACCAGCAGAGATCGCAGACAGAATCAGCCCCAGCATTTT. Its translation is CATSRDRRQNQPQHF.

The chain uses TRBV28 and TRBJ2-5, with 7 nucleotides matching TRBD1. V lost 6 bases, J lost 5 bases, and 9 bases stayed unmatched. Germline CDR1 MDHEN, CDR2 SYDVKM. The CDR3 runs 14 residues. CDR3 nucleotides: TGTGCCAGCAGGCATACAGGGGTCCGGGAGACCCAGTACTTC. This translates into CASRHTGVRETQYF.

The rearrangement joins TRBV5-1 to TRBJ2-7; D is ambiguous. Trimming shortened V by 1 base and J by 2 bases, and 10 bases separated the two germline ends. Germline V CDR1 and CDR2: SGHRS, YFSETQ. The CDR3 length is 14 residues. CDR3 sequence (DNA): TGCGCCAGCAGCTTGTATGGGCTACCCTACGAGCAGTACTTC. This translates into CASSLYGLPYEQYF.

J is TRBJ2-1 and V is TRBV6-5; 11 bases align to TRBD1. Germline values: CDR1 MNHEY, CDR2 SVGAGI. Losses at the gene ends were 6 bases for V and 9 bases for J; bases not matched to a gene: 4. The CDR3 sequence is 13 residues long. The DNA of the CDR3 is TGTGCCAGCAGGGACAGGGGGCAGAGTGAGCAGTTCTTC. It specifies CASRDRGQSEQFF.

This rearrangement joins TRBV9 to TRBJ2-7; 7 bases line up with TRBD1. Unmatched junction bases numbered 3, after V lost 0 bases and J lost 0 bases. The CDR3 length is 15 residues. In germline, CDR1 is SGDLS, CDR2 YYNGEE. The CDR3 DNA is TGTGCCAGCAGCGTAGGACAGGGTCTCTCCTACGAGCAGTACTTC. This gives the protein CASSVGQGLSYEQYF. Using reference TRBV9 and TRBJ2-7 for the parts outside the CDR3, the full variable domain is DSGVTQTPKHLITATGQRVTLRCSPRSGDLSVYWYQQSLDQGLQFLIQYYNGEERAKGNILERFSAQQFPDLHSELNLSSLELGDSALYFCASSVGQGLSYEQYFGPGTRLTVT.